These 23 T cell receptor beta chains share one sample of origin, sequenced in a study of T cell repertoires in cytomegalovirus infection. TCRdb ran MiXCR on the reads and lists one entry per CDR3 protein. This table holds fewer than 900,000 distinct CDR3 sequences, 29% found once. What these receptors recognize is not known. The sequencing used cultured CD8+ T cells from PBMCs, collected from culture after CMV antigen stimulation. These receptor sequences come from a human donor in good health (CMV status not recorded). Some clones in this sample may be carry-over from other donors' samples.

V and J are TRBV20-1 and TRBJ2-7; D gene unclear. The CDR3 spans 12 residues. The ends were cut back, 6 bases at V and 4 bases at J, with 13 bases in the middle. Germline V gives CDR1 DFQATT, CDR2 SNEGSKA (reference sequence). The CDR3, as DNA: TGCAGTGCAAAGGGCAGGTGGTACGAGCAGTACGTC. This encodes CSAKGRWYEQYV.

The rearrangement uses TRBV5-4 and TRBJ2-5; 7 bases are a match to TRBD1. Germline CDR1 reads SGHNT; CDR2 reads YYREEE (reference sequence). Trimming cost V 9 bases and J 5 bases; bases outside gene matches: 22. This CDR3 region has 17 residues. CDR3 in DNA: TGTGCCACCAACAGGGGACACGACAGGGCTGGTTGGGAGACCCAGTACTTC. It translates to CATNRGHDRAGWETQYF.

The chain has TRBV7-9 and TRBJ1-6; D is possibly TRBD1 (6 bases). With 5 bases removed from V and 7 bases from J, the gap between germline ends came to 15 bases. This CDR3 spans 15 amino acids. Germline assignment: CDR1 SEHNR and CDR2 FQNEAQ (reference sequence). Here the CDR3 DNA reads TGTGCCAGCAGCGGGACACTTGAAAAGAATTCACCCCTCCACTTT. This gives the protein CASSGTLEKNSPLHF.

The genes are TRBV7-4 and TRBJ1-1, with a weak D call TRBD1 (5 bases). V dropped 6 bases and J dropped 1 base, with 18 bases sitting between them. The CDR3 length is 16 residues. Germline V gene data show CDR1 as SGHVT and CDR2 as SQSDAQ. CDR3 sequence (DNA): TGTGCCAGCAGGAACAGTGGGACTAATTGGAACACTGAAGCTTTCTTT. This gives the protein CASRNSGTNWNTEAFF.

This clonotype was counted only a few times. The gene calls are TRBV7-6 and TRBJ2-1; no definite D call. The CDR3 is made up of 11 amino acids. Germline CDR1 SGHVS, CDR2 FNYEAQ. Trimming stripped 5 bases from V and 9 bases from J, with 8 bases between. The CDR3: CASSADGEQFF. Here the CDR3 DNA reads TGTGCCAGCAGCGCAGATGGTGAGCAGTTCTTC. Together with reference TRBV7-6 and TRBJ2-1, the CDR3 gives the full variable domain: GAGVSQSPRYKVTKRGQDVALRCDPISGHVSLYWYRQALGQGPEFLTYFNYEAQQDKSGLPNDRFSAERPEGSISTLTIQRTEQRDSAMYRCASSADGEQFFGPGTRLTVL.

The V gene is TRBV27, the J gene TRBJ1-3; the D is unclear. The CDR3 spans 14 residues. Between the trimmed V and J ends, which lost 6 bases and 2 bases, there was a span of 11 bases. Germline assignment: CDR1 MNHEY and CDR2 SMNVEV (reference sequence). The CDR3 loop is CASSPGSPGNTIYF. Written as DNA, the CDR3 is TGTGCCAGCAGCCCCGGAAGTCCTGGAAACACCATATATTTT.

This chain links TRBV11-3 with TRBJ1-5; 9 positions agree with TRBD1. Germline values: CDR1 SGHNT, CDR2 YENEEA. Trimming took 4 bases from V and 0 from J; bases not matched to a gene: 16. The CDR3 covers 20 residues. CDR3: CASSSRGWTGEKHSNQPQHF. CDR3 coding DNA: TGTGCCAGCAGCTCGAGGGGATGGACAGGGGAGAAACATAGCAATCAGCCCCAGCATTTT.

The chain is built from TRBV27 and TRBJ2-2; 10 positions agree with TRBD1. Trimming took 5 bases from V and 4 from J; bases not matched to a gene: 10. This CDR3 contains 17 residues. Germline V gene data show CDR1 as MNHEY and CDR2 as SMNVEV (reference sequence). For the CDR3, the DNA is TGTGCCAGCAGTCTCCTCGGCGGGACAGGGGCCACCGGGGAGCTGTTTTTT. Translation gives CASSLLGGTGATGELFF.

This rearrangement joins TRBV25-1 to TRBJ2-1, with 9 positions matching TRBD1. There are 11 residues in the CDR3. Trimming took 8 bases from V and 9 from J; bases not matched to a gene: 2. The V gene's germline CDR1 is MGHDK and CDR2 SYGVNS. This CDR3 is CASGTGLEQFF. The CDR3 bases are TGTGCCAGCGGGACAGGGCTTGAGCAGTTCTTC.

This rearrangement joins TRBV4-1 to TRBJ2-1; unclear D gene. Germline V lookup: CDR1 MGHRA, CDR2 YSYEKL. The CDR3 runs to 15 residues. The V end lost 2 bases, the J end lost 6 bases, and 14 bases lay between the germline ends. CDR3 amino acids: CASSQFAERVNEQFF. Written as DNA, the CDR3 is TGCGCCAGCAGCCAATTTGCGGAGCGCGTCAATGAGCAGTTCTTC.

The chain combines TRBV2 with TRBJ2-5; 8 bases are a match to TRBD2. The CDR3 is 14 residues long. The trim removed 5 bases at V and 5 bases at J, leaving 7 bases unmatched. Per the germline V gene, CDR1 is SNHLY and CDR2 is FYNNEI. CDR3: CASSRLARMETQYF. As DNA, the CDR3 is TGTGCCAGCAGTCGACTAGCGCGCATGGAGACCCAGTACTTC.

This clonotype was detected only a few times. The chain carries TRBV6-2 or TRBV6-3 and TRBJ2-7; D is possibly TRBD1 (5 bases). CDR3 size: 14 residues. Germline CDR1 and CDR2: MNHEY and SVGEGT. V dropped 0 bases and J dropped 3 bases, with 9 bases sitting between them. In DNA, the CDR3 is TGTGCCAGCAGTTACTCGGCAGGGAACTACGAGCAGTACGTC. It translates to CASSYSAGNYEQYV.

This clonotype was found a few times. The rearrangement uses TRBV9 and TRBJ1-2, with no clear D. The V gene lost 6 bases and the J gene lost 7 bases, with 7 bases spanning the gap. The CDR3 runs to 10 residues. Germline CDR1 SGDLS, CDR2 YYNGEE. Here the CDR3 reads CASNMLGYTF. CDR3 coding DNA: TGTGCCAGCAACATGCTTGGCTACACCTTC. Full variable domain (rest looked up from reference TRBV9 and TRBJ1-2): DSGVTQTPKHLITATGQRVTLRCSPRSGDLSVYWYQQSLDQGLQFLIQYYNGEERAKGNILERFSAQQFPDLHSELNLSSLELGDSALYFCASNMLGYTFGSGTRLTVV.

The chain carries TRBV6-2 or TRBV6-3 and TRBJ2-2; D is perhaps TRBD1 (6 bases). The CDR3 has 13 residues. Between the trimmed V and J ends, which lost 8 bases and 11 bases, there was a span of 18 bases. Germline lookup yields CDR1 MNHEY and CDR2 SVGEGT. In DNA form, the CDR3 reads TGTGCCAGCTCGCCTCAGGGGAAGAGAGAGCTGTTTTTT. Translating it yields CASSPQGKRELFF.

This clonotype was observed a handful of times. The V gene is TRBV25-1, the J gene TRBJ1-6; D remains ambiguous. The CDR3 is 17 amino acids. Germline CDR1 reads MGHDK; CDR2 reads SYGVNS. Between the trimmed V and J ends, which lost 1 base and 1 base, there was a span of 11 bases. The CDR3 region has the DNA TGTGCCAGCAGTGAATCCATGGTCACGTCCTATAATTCACCCCTCCACTTT. Residues: CASSESMVTSYNSPLHF.

The J gene is TRBJ1-1, the V gene TRBV7-9; weak D call: TRBD1 (5 bases). The ends were cut back, 6 bases at V and 4 bases at J, with 15 bases in the middle. The CDR3 contains 14 residues. Germline values: CDR1 SEHNR, CDR2 FQNEAQ (reference sequence). CDR3 region: CASSPKAGGTEAFF. CDR3 coding DNA: TGTGCCAGCAGTCCTAAAGCCGGGGGCACTGAAGCTTTCTTT.

The gene calls are TRBV20-1 and TRBJ1-6; D gene uncertain. Germline CDR1 reads DFQATT; CDR2 reads SNEGSKA (reference sequence). Trimming shortened V by 0 bases and J by 0 bases, and 9 bases separated the two germline ends. This CDR3 has 16 residues. The CDR3 protein is CSARDLSSSYNSPLHF. DNA for the CDR3: TGCAGTGCTAGAGATCTGTCGAGCTCCTATAATTCACCCCTCCACTTT.

The V gene is TRBV5-4, the J gene TRBJ1-4, with a possible D match to TRBD1 (5 bases). With 0 bases removed from V and 5 bases from J, the gap between germline ends came to 14 bases. This CDR3 contains 16 residues. Germline CDR1 and CDR2: SGHNT and YYREEE (reference sequence). The CDR3 reads CASSLAREKGNEKLFF. In nucleotides, the CDR3 is TGTGCCAGCAGCTTGGCACGCGAAAAGGGGAATGAAAAACTGTTTTTT.

The chain uses TRBV19 and TRBJ2-7, with TRBD1 identical over 9 bases. After removal of 5 bases from V and 4 bases from J, the junction contained 9 bases not matched to a gene. The CDR3 is 15 residues long. The germline CDR1 and CDR2 sequences are LNHDA and SQIVND (reference sequence). This CDR3 is CASSLYPGQGYEQYF. CDR3 nucleotide sequence: TGTGCCAGTAGTCTGTACCCGGGACAGGGTTACGAGCAGTACTTC.

The V call is TRBV24-1, the J call TRBJ1-5; TRBD1 might be the D (6 bases). Per the germline V gene, CDR1 is KGHDR and CDR2 is SFDVKD. The V and J ends lost 0 bases and 7 bases respectively, with 18 bases between them. The length of the CDR3 is 17 residues. CDR3 DNA: TGTGCCACCAGTGATTTGGGGGCAGGGGTTTTCCGCCAGCCCCAGCATTTT. Protein sequence: CATSDLGAGVFRQPQHF.

This sequence joins TRBV5-1 and TRBJ2-2; 10 nucleotides align to TRBD2. Germline lookup yields CDR1 SGHRS and CDR2 YFSETQ. V lost 1 base and J lost 0; bases outside the gene matches: 9. The CDR3 extends over 19 amino acids. The CDR3 sequence is CASSLHRVAGGSNTGELFF. The CDR3, as DNA: TGCGCCAGCAGCTTGCATCGAGTAGCGGGGGGATCGAACACCGGGGAGCTGTTTTTT.

The chain links TRBV4-1 to TRBJ2-5, with D unresolved. V lost 1 base and J lost 2, with 5 bases in between. CDR3 size: 13 residues. The germline CDR1 and CDR2 sequences are MGHRA and YSYEKL. The CDR3 DNA follows: TGCGCCAGCAGCCAAGCAAGGCAAGAGACCCAGTACTTC. This translates into CASSQARQETQYF.

This clonotype was detected many times. In DNA, the CDR3 is TGTGCCAGCAGCTTAGACTATTCAGGGATGACCCTCCACTTT. This gives the protein CASSLDYSGMTLHF. The chain couples TRBV7-2 to TRBJ1-6, with D perhaps matching TRBD1 (5 bases). Germline assignment: CDR1 SGHTA and CDR2 FQGNSA. The CDR3 is 14 residues long. V was trimmed by 1 base and J by 14 bases, leaving 15 bases between them.